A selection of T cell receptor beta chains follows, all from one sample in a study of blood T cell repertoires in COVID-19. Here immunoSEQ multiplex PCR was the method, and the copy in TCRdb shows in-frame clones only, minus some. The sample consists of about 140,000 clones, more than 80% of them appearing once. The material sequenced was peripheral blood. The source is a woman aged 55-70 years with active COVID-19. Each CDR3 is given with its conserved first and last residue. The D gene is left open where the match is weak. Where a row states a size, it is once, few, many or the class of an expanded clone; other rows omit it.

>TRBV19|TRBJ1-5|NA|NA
CASTRARQPQHF
TGTGCCAGTACCAGGGCTCGCCAGCCCCAGCATTTT
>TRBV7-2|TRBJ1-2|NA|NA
CASSLVSSRAPNYGYTF
TGTGCCAGCAGCTTAGTATCAAGCAGGGCCCCCAACTATGGCTACACCTTC
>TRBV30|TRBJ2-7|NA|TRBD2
CAWSLSSGSYEQYF
TGTGCCTGGAGTTTGTCTAGCGGGAGTTACGAGCAGTACTTC
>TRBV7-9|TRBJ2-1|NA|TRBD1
CASSPNSGQGAYNEQFF
TGTGCCAGCAGCCCCAACTCTGGACAGGGGGCCTACAATGAGCAGTTCTTC
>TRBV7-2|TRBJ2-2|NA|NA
CASSLVREGELFF
TGTGCCAGCAGCTTAGTTAGAGAGGGGGAGCTGTTTTTT
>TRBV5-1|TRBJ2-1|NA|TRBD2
CASSRRSREAWDNEQFF
TGCGCCAGCAGCAGAAGGTCCCGGGAGGCCTGGGACAATGAGCAGTTCTTC
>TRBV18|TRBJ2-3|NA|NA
CASSPALVATDTQYF
TGTGCCAGCTCACCAGCCCTAGTTGCGACAGATACGCAGTATTTT
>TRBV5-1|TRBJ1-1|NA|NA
CASSLTGKNTEAFF
TGCGCCAGCAGCTTGACAGGGAAGAACACTGAAGCTTTCTTT
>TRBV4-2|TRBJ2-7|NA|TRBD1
CASSQGGQGLEQYF
TGTGCCAGCAGCCAAGGGGGACAGGGGCTCGAGCAGTACTTC
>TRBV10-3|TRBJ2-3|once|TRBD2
CAISDRLAGGSGDTQYF
TGTGCCATCAGTGATCGACTAGCGGGAGGGTCGGGAGATACGCAGTATTTT
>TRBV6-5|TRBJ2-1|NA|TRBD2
CASTSGIENNEQFF
TGTGCCAGCACGAGCGGGATAGAGAACAATGAGCAGTTCTTC
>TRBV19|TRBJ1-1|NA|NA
CASSIRGNARSGTEAFF
TGTGCCAGTAGTATCCGAGGGAACGCCCGGAGTGGCACTGAAGCTTTCTTT
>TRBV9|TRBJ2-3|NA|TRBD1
CASSADRGHTDTQYF
TGTGCCAGCAGCGCCGACAGGGGCCACACAGATACGCAGTATTTT
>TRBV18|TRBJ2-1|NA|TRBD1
CASSRNPRTGNYNEQFF
TGTGCCAGCTCCCGCAATCCGAGGACAGGGAATTACAATGAGCAGTTCTTC
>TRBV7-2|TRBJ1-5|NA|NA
CASSSGSSNQPQHF
TGTGCCAGCAGCTCCGGGAGTAGCAATCAGCCCCAGCATTTT
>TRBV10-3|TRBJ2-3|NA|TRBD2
CAISESTSGDGQYF
TGTGCCATCAGTGAGTCAACTAGCGGAGATGGGCAGTATTTT
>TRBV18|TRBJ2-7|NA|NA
CASSLSQVYEQYF
TGTGCCAGCTCGCTTAGTCAGGTCTACGAGCAGTACTTC
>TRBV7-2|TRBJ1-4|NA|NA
CASSLAGGQATNEKLFF
TGTGCCAGCAGCTTAGCTGGGGGCCAGGCAACTAATGAAAAACTGTTTTTT
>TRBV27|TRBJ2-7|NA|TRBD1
CASSFPQGCPYEQYF
TGTGCCAGCAGTTTCCCACAGGGGTGTCCCTACGAGCAGTACTTC
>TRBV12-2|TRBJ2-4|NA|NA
CASRSTDRGIIVTKNIQYF
TGTGCAAGTCGCTCAACAGACAGGGGGATCATAGTTACCAAAAACATTCAGTACTTC
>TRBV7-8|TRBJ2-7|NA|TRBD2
CASRLTISGPSSYEQYF
TGTGCCAGCAGATTGACGATTAGCGGGCCAAGCTCCTACGAGCAGTACTTC
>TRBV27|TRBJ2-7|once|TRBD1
CASSLSGQGAHEQYF
TGTGCCAGCAGTTTGTCGGGACAGGGGGCCCACGAGCAGTACTTC
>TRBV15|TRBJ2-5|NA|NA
CATSREGRVGSKTQYF
TGTGCCACCAGCAGAGAGGGCAGGGTCGGTTCTAAGACCCAGTACTTC
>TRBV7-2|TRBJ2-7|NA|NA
CASSLKTGYEQYF
TGTGCCAGCAGCCTGAAGACTGGCTACGAGCAGTACTTC
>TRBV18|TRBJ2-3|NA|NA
CASSATDSRPPPQYF
TGTGCCAGCTCGGCCACTGACAGTCGGCCTCCCCCGCAGTATTTT
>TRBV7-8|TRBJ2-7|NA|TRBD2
CASSRAPSGLYEQYF
TGTGCCAGCAGCAGAGCCCCTAGCGGGCTGTACGAGCAGTACTTC
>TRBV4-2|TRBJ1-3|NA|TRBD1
CASSHPGTGTGNTIYF
TGTGCCAGCAGCCACCCTGGGACAGGGACAGGAAACACCATATATTTT
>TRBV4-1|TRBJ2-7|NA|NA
CASSHTSSLSYEQYF
TGCGCCAGCAGCCACACTAGCTCCCTCTCCTACGAGCAGTACTTC
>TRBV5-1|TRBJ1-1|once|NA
CASSYFQGTNTEAFF
TGCGCCAGCAGCTACTTCCAGGGGACGAACACTGAAGCTTTCTTT
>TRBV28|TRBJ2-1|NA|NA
CASRDSSHEQFF
TGTGCCAGCAGGGATAGCTCCCATGAGCAGTTCTTC
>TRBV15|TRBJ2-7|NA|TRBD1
CATSRDRGPYEQYF
TGTGCCACCAGCAGGGACAGGGGGCCCTACGAGCAGTACTTC
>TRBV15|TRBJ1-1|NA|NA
CATSRDLVSGEAFF
TGTGCCACCAGCAGAGATTTAGTGAGTGGTGAAGCTTTCTTT
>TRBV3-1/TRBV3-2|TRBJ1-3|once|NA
CASSPDSSGNTIYF
TGTGCCAGCAGCCCGGACAGCTCTGGAAACACCATATATTTT
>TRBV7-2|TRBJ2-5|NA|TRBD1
CASSLAGTGYQETQYF
TGTGCCAGCAGCTTAGCCGGGACAGGGTACCAAGAGACCCAGTACTTC
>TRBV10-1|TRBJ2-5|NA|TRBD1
CASSPGQGGGETQYF
TGCGCCAGCAGCCCCGGACAGGGGGGGGGAGAGACCCAGTACTTC
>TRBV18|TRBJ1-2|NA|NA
CASSPPGGRSYTF
TGTGCCAGCTCACCACCAGGGGGACGTAGCTACACCTTC
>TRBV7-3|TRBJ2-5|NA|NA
CASSPQLRGTQYF
TGTGCCAGCAGCCCGCAACTTCGCGGGACCCAGTACTTC
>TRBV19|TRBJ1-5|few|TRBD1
CASSAGTGGAYQPQHF
TGTGCCAGTAGTGCGGGGACAGGGGGCGCATATCAGCCCCAGCATTTT
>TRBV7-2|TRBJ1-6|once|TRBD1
CASSRQGSGSPLHF
TGTGCCAGCAGCAGACAGGGTAGTGGTTCACCCCTCCACTTT
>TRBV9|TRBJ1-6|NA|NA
CASSPGDGIRRLNSPLHF
TGTGCCAGCAGCCCGGGGGACGGAATACGCAGGCTCAATTCACCCCTCCACTTT
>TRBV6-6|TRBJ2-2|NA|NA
CASSYPPVPNTGELFF
TGTGCCAGCAGTTACCCTCCAGTGCCGAACACCGGGGAGCTGTTTTTT
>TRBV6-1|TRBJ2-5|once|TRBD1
CASSEQDRGFMKTQYF
TGTGCCAGCAGTGAGCAGGACAGGGGATTTATGAAGACCCAGTACTTC
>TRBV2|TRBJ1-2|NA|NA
CASSERQARDGYTF
TGTGCCAGCAGTGAAAGGCAGGCCCGAGATGGCTACACCTTC
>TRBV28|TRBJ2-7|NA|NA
CATKTGVSYEQYF
TGTGCCACCAAGACGGGGGTCTCCTACGAGCAGTACTTC
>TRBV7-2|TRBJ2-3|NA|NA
CASSSIASQADTQYF
TGTGCCAGCAGCTCGATAGCGTCCCAGGCAGATACGCAGTATTTT
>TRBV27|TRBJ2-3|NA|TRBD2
CASSLFRGLAGGSKDTQYF
TGTGCCAGCAGTTTATTTAGGGGTTTAGCGGGAGGATCGAAAGATACGCAGTATTTT
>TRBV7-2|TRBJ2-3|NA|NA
CASSPRVVFTDTQYF
TGTGCCAGCAGCCCCCGGGTTGTTTTCACAGATACGCAGTATTTT
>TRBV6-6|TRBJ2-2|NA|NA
CASSYSSVTGELFF
TGTGCCAGCAGTTACTCTTCGGTCACCGGGGAGCTGTTTTTT
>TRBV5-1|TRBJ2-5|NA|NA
CASSTTITETQYF
TGCGCCAGCAGCACCACCATCACTGAGACCCAGTACTTC
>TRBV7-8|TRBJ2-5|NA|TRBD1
CASSWTGVGETQYF
TGTGCCAGCAGCTGGACAGGGGTAGGGGAGACCCAGTACTTC
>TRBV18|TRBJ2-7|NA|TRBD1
CASSMRGQLAYEQYF
TGTGCCAGCTCAATGAGGGGGCAGCTCGCCTACGAGCAGTACTTC
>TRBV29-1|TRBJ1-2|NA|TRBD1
CSVQGQETNYGYTF
TGCAGCGTTCAAGGACAGGAAACTAACTATGGCTACACCTTC
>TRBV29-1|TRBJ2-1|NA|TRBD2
CSVKSGSSYNEQFF
TGCAGCGTTAAGAGCGGGAGCTCCTACAATGAGCAGTTCTTC
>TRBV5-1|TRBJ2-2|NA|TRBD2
CASSLLAGAGTGELFF
TGCGCCAGCAGCTTGCTGGCGGGAGCGGGCACCGGGGAGCTGTTTTTT
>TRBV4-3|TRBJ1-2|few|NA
CASSQESRPEANYGYTF
TGCGCCAGCAGCCAAGAATCCAGGCCAGAAGCTAACTATGGCTACACCTTC